This entry lists 27 T cell receptor beta chains sequenced from one sample in a study of immune evolution from preneoplasia to lung adenocarcinoma (dated by TCRdb to the early 2020s). The protocol used for the library was the immunoSEQ multiplex PCR assay. The source is immuneACCESS, and TCRdb retained only in-frame sequences with V and J called. Part of the clones is not carried over; for the studies checked, unresolved V genes explain less than half of this, and the remainder is unexplained. This sample holds tens of thousands of clones; 74% were observed only once. The ten largest make up around 6.1% of the sample. The sequencing sample was made of FFPE invasive lung adenocarcinoma tissue. The cell subset or site label here, explained by the study, means: frankly invasive lung adenocarcinoma (ADC). These receptors originate from a person aged 55-75 years with lung adenocarcinoma.

The V and J genes are TRBV4-1 and TRBJ2-1; D is possibly TRBD1 (6 bases). V was pared by 3 bases and J by 2 bases, with 11 bases between. The CDR3 contains 15 residues. Germline V lookup: CDR1 MGHRA, CDR2 YSYEKL. Here the CDR3 DNA reads TGCGCCAGCAGCCAGGACGCAGGGGCCTACAATGAGCAGTTCTTC. It specifies CASSQDAGAYNEQFF.

J is TRBJ1-1 and V is TRBV11-2; a possible D gene is TRBD1 (5 bases). This CDR3 contains 13 residues. CDR1 is SGHAT and CDR2 is FQNNGV in the germline V gene. V lost 8 bases and J 1 base, leaving 11 bases between the germline ends. CDR3 amino acids: CASARQQNTEAFF. The CDR3 coding sequence is TGTGCCAGCGCAAGACAGCAGAACACTGAAGCTTTCTTT.

The rearrangement links TRBV19 to TRBJ1-3; unclear D gene. This CDR3 spans 16 amino acids. V dropped 4 bases and J dropped 0 bases, with 13 bases sitting between them. CDR1 and CDR2 from the germline V gene are LNHDA and SQIVND (reference sequence). This chain's CDR3 is CASSRRDIYSGNTIYF. CDR3 in DNA: TGTGCCAGTAGTAGACGGGATATTTACTCTGGAAACACCATATATTTT.

This sequence joins TRBV7-9 and TRBJ1-1, with D maybe TRBD1 (6 bases). Germline CDR1 and CDR2: SEHNR and FQNEAQ (reference sequence). The V gene lost 1 base and the J gene lost 1 base, with 13 bases spanning the gap. The CDR3 totals 16 residues. The CDR3 DNA reads as TGTGCCAGCAGCTTAGAGGGGACATATTCGAACACTGAAGCTTTCTTT. It encodes CASSLEGTYSNTEAFF.

This CDR3 is CASIPQDIYNEQFF. CDR3 coding DNA: TGTGCCAGCATTCCCCAGGACATATACAATGAGCAGTTCTTC. V and J are TRBV2 and TRBJ2-1; weak D call: TRBD1 (5 bases). Germline CDR1 reads SNHLY; CDR2 reads FYNNEI. Trimming cost V 7 bases and J 4 bases, with 14 bases left between them. This CDR3 region has 14 residues.

This clone has more than one count but fewer than ten. The chain uses TRBV19 and TRBJ1-2; perhaps TRBD1 as D (6 bases). The CDR3 length is 15 residues. The germline CDR1 and CDR2 sequences are LNHDA and SQIVND (reference sequence). V was trimmed by 6 bases and J by 4 bases, leaving 18 bases between them. The CDR3 loop reads CASRPGQSGFYGYTF. CDR3 sequence (DNA): TGTGCCAGTAGACCTGGACAGTCAGGGTTCTATGGCTACACCTTC. Based on the CDR3 plus reference TRBV19 and TRBJ1-2, the full variable domain is DGGITQSPKYLFRKEGQNVTLSCEQNLNHDAMYWYRQDPGQGLRLIYYSQIVNDFQKGDIAEGYSVSREKKESFPLTVTSAQKNPTAFYLCASRPGQSGFYGYTFGSGTRLTVV.

The table lists this clone with a count of one. The junction differs from germline at one of its ends, possibly a read error. This sequence joins TRBV5-1 and TRBJ2-2; TRBD1 or TRBD2 may be the D gene (5 bases each). Germline CDR1 reads SGHRS; CDR2 reads YFSETQ. The CDR3 is 15 residues long. The DNA of the CDR3 is TGCGTCAGCAGCTTGGGACCTTCGAGGACCGGGGAGCTGTTTTTT. Protein product: CVSSLGPSRTGELFF. Combining the CDR3 with reference TRBV5-1 and TRBJ2-2 gives the whole variable domain KAGVTQTPRYLIKTRGQQVTLSCSPISGHRSVSWYQQTPGQGLQFLFEYFSETQRNKGNFPGRFSGRQFSNSRSEMNVSTLELGDSALYLCVSSLGPSRTGELFFGEGSRLTVL.

The rearrangement joins TRBV19 to TRBJ1-5; 9 bases are shared with TRBD1. This CDR3 has 15 amino acids. Germline V gene data show CDR1 as LNHDA and CDR2 as SQIVND (reference sequence). Unmatched junction bases numbered 9, after V lost 8 bases and J lost 4 bases. The CDR3 nucleotides are TGTGCCAGTGGCCACGGGACAGGGCCTAATCAGCCCCAGCATTTT. This translates into CASGHGTGPNQPQHF.

This clone has just one count. The chain couples TRBV5-4 to TRBJ2-1, with D unresolved. CDR1 is SGHNT and CDR2 is YYREEE in the germline V gene (reference sequence). V lost 4 bases to trimming and J lost 6 bases, with 8 bases between them. The CDR3 sequence is 12 residues long. As DNA, the CDR3 is TGTGCCAGCAGCCGCCCAGGCAATGAGCAGTTCTTC. It is translated as CASSRPGNEQFF.

The rearrangement links TRBV7-2 to TRBJ1-1; D possibly corresponds to TRBD1 (5 bases). The V and J ends lost 1 base and 6 bases respectively, with 15 bases between them. Looked up from germline, CDR1 is SGHTA and CDR2 is FQGNSA. The CDR3 spans 15 residues. CDR3 nucleotide sequence: TGTGCCAGCAGCTTAGGTCATCAAAAAGGGGCTGAAGCTTTCTTT. Amino acids: CASSLGHQKGAEAFF.

The rearrangement links TRBV5-6 to TRBJ2-1; D ambiguous. Trimming pared 3 bases from V and 7 bases from J, leaving 8 bases between. The CDR3 contains 12 residues. The V gene's germline CDR1 is SGHDT and CDR2 YYEEEE. CDR3 nucleotide sequence: TGTGCCAGCAGCTCGCAGAATAATGAGCAGTTCTTC. Residues: CASSSQNNEQFF.

This clone was observed a few times. The V and J genes are TRBV27 and TRBJ2-1; 11 bases line up with TRBD2. Trimming took 1 base from V and 6 from J; bases not matched to a gene: 5. The CDR3 is 16 residues long. Germline CDR1 MNHEY, CDR2 SMNVEV (reference sequence). The CDR3: CASSLLGSGRANEQFF. For the CDR3, the DNA is TGTGCCAGCAGTTTATTAGGTAGCGGGAGGGCCAATGAGCAGTTCTTC.

The rearrangement uses TRBV5-1 and TRBJ2-7; 8 nucleotides agree with TRBD2. The CDR3 extends over 14 amino acids. The ends lost 6 bases at V and 3 bases at J; junction bases unmatched: 8. CDR1 is SGHRS, CDR2 YFSETQ, per germline. The CDR3 DNA reads as TGCGCCAGCACACCCCTTAGCGGGAACTACGAGCAGTACTTC. It codes for CASTPLSGNYEQYF.

In the case of this clone: A much larger clone lies one base from this, so it may be a read error. Other DNA sequences in the same sample also yield this CDR3. J is TRBJ2-7 and V is TRBV7-9, with D perhaps matching TRBD1 (6 bases). V lost 6 bases and J lost 4, with 19 bases in between. Looked up from germline, CDR1 is SEHNR and CDR2 is FQNEAQ (reference sequence). The CDR3 covers 15 residues. The CDR3 DNA is TGTGCCAGCAGTTACGCAACAGGGATTAAATACGAGCAGTACTTC. Translating gives CASSYATGIKYEQYF.

As regards this clone: The junction does not match germline at one end; this may be a read error. V usage is TRBV11-2 and J usage is TRBJ2-7, with D perhaps TRBD2 (6 bases). There are 15 residues in the CDR3. Germline V gene sequence: CDR1 SGHAT, CDR2 FQNNGV. The CDR3 DNA reads TGTACCAGCAGCACCTCCGGGACTGGGTCCTACGAGCAGTACTTC. It codes for CTSSTSGTGSYEQYF. The variable domain in full, with the rest retrieved from reference TRBV11-2 and TRBJ2-7, is EAGVAQSPRYKIIEKRQSVAFWCNPISGHATLYWYQQILGQGPKLLIQFQNNGVVDDSQLPKDRFSAERLKGVDSTLKIQPAKLEDSAVYLCTSSTSGTGSYEQYFGPGTRLTVT.

This clone is a singleton in its sample. The chain recombines TRBV6-4 with TRBJ1-1; weak D call: TRBD1 (5 bases). The CDR3 covers 14 residues. Germline CDR1 MRHNA, CDR2 SNTAGT. Trimming pared 6 bases from V and 1 base from J, leaving 12 bases between. The CDR3 region has the DNA TGTGCCAGCAGGCCCCGGGGGTCGAACACTGAAGCTTTCTTT. Amino acids: CASRPRGSNTEAFF.

V is TRBV11-2 and J is TRBJ2-7, with unresolved D. CDR1 is SGHAT and CDR2 is FQNNGV in the germline V gene. Trimming took 1 base from V and 0 from J, leaving 7 bases between them. The CDR3 totals 14 residues. CDR3 sequence: CASSLGSVSYEQYF. Here the CDR3 DNA reads TGTGCCAGCAGCTTAGGAAGCGTCTCCTACGAGCAGTACTTC.

The genes are TRBV4-1 and TRBJ1-1; 7 positions match TRBD1. Trimming cost V 5 bases and J 4 bases; bases outside gene matches: 7. Germline CDR1 and CDR2: MGHRA and YSYEKL. CDR3 length: 14 residues. The CDR3 nucleotides are TGCGCCAGCAGCACGAGACAGGGTCCCACTGAAGCTTTCTTT. Amino acid sequence: CASSTRQGPTEAFF.

This clone was detected only a few times. The chain combines TRBV18 with TRBJ2-7; the match to TRBD2 covers 11 bases. This CDR3 region has 13 residues. The germline gives CDR1 KGHSH, CDR2 LQKENI. The ends lost 2 bases at V and 6 bases at J; junction bases unmatched: 0. CDR3 nucleotides: TGTGCCAGCTCACCAACTAGCGGGAGCGAGCAGTACTTC. Amino acid sequence: CASSPTSGSEQYF. The full variable domain, rest sourced from reference TRBV18 and TRBJ2-7, is NAGVMQNPRHLVRRRGQEARLRCSPMKGHSHVYWYRQLPEEGLKFMVYLQKENIIDESGMPKERFSAEFPKEGPSILRIQQVVRGDSAAYFCASSPTSGSEQYFGPGTRLTVT.

The gene calls are TRBV28 and TRBJ2-7; the match to TRBD2 covers 12 bases. Germline V gene sequence: CDR1 MDHEN, CDR2 SYDVKM. V lost 5 bases, J lost 9 bases, and 11 bases stayed unmatched. The CDR3 has 15 residues. The CDR3 coding sequence is TGTGCCAGCAGTCCTCTAGCGGGAGGGCCCATTGGGCAGTACTTC. It encodes CASSPLAGGPIGQYF.

This chain links TRBV7-2 with TRBJ2-1, with a weak D call TRBD2 (6 bases). The V end lost 5 bases, the J end lost 6 bases, and 20 bases lay between the germline ends. This CDR3 comprises 16 residues. CDR1 and CDR2 (germline): SGHTA, FQGNSA. This chain's CDR3 is CASSPPGAKITNEQFF. Here the CDR3 DNA reads TGTGCCAGCAGCCCCCCGGGAGCCAAGATCACCAATGAGCAGTTCTTC.

There are a few counts of this clone. This chain links TRBV5-4 with TRBJ2-6; D is unclear. The CDR3 runs 13 residues. V lost 2 bases, J lost 3 bases, and 3 bases lay in between. CDR1 SGHNT and CDR2 YYREEE come from the germline V gene (reference sequence). The CDR3 loop is CASSFGGANVLTF. CDR3 DNA sequence: TGTGCCAGCAGCTTTGGTGGGGCCAACGTCCTGACTTTC.

The gene calls are TRBV7-2 and TRBJ2-2; TRBD1 agrees at 9 bases. CDR1 and CDR2 from the germline V gene are SGHTA and FQGNSA. V gave up 5 bases and J gave up 4 bases; unmatched junction bases: 5. The CDR3 loop spans 15 amino acids. The CDR3 reads CASSTRQGVTGELFF. DNA for the CDR3: TGTGCCAGCAGCACGCGACAGGGGGTCACCGGGGAGCTGTTTTTT.

This chain uses TRBV5-1 with TRBJ2-1, with 9 nucleotides matching TRBD2. The CDR3 is 15 amino acids. Germline assignment: CDR1 SGHRS and CDR2 YFSETQ. V shed 4 bases, J shed 4 bases, and the junction held 6 bases outside the gene matches. The CDR3 sequence is CASSPSGTSYNEQFF. CDR3 DNA sequence: TGCGCCAGCAGCCCTAGCGGGACCTCTTACAATGAGCAGTTCTTC.

The chain couples TRBV19 to TRBJ1-5; TRBD1 might be the D (5 bases). Germline CDR1 is LNHDA and CDR2 is SQIVND (reference sequence). The CDR3 runs 18 residues. V lost 5 bases and J 4 bases, leaving 24 bases between the germline ends. CDR3 protein: CASSPQSHSSSGNQPQHF. The CDR3, as DNA: TGTGCCAGTAGTCCACAAAGTCACAGCTCATCAGGGAATCAGCCCCAGCATTTT.

The chain recombines TRBV18 with TRBJ2-7, with TRBD2 matching over 7 bases. Germline V gene lookup returns CDR1 KGHSH and CDR2 LQKENI. V shed 0 bases, J shed 0 bases, and the junction held 14 bases outside the gene matches. This CDR3 has 19 amino acids. Here the CDR3 reads CASSPPRGSGRRSSYEQYF. Here the CDR3 DNA reads TGTGCCAGCTCACCACCCCGAGGTAGCGGGCGAAGGAGCTCCTACGAGCAGTACTTC. The entire variable domain, with the rest obtained from reference TRBV18 and TRBJ2-7, is as follows: NAGVMQNPRHLVRRRGQEARLRCSPMKGHSHVYWYRQLPEEGLKFMVYLQKENIIDESGMPKERFSAEFPKEGPSILRIQQVVRGDSAAYFCASSPPRGSGRRSSYEQYFGPGTRLTVT.

Only a few counts were recorded for this clone. The sample contains more than one DNA sequence encoding this CDR3. CDR3 loop: CSALGQGETEAFF. The CDR3 DNA is TGCAGCGCCTTGGGACAGGGTGAAACTGAAGCTTTCTTT. The genes are TRBV29-1 and TRBJ1-1, with 9 bases that match TRBD1. In germline, CDR1 is SQVTM, CDR2 ANQGSEA. This CDR3 has 13 amino acids. V was pared by 7 bases and J by 5 bases, with 8 bases of the junction left unmatched.